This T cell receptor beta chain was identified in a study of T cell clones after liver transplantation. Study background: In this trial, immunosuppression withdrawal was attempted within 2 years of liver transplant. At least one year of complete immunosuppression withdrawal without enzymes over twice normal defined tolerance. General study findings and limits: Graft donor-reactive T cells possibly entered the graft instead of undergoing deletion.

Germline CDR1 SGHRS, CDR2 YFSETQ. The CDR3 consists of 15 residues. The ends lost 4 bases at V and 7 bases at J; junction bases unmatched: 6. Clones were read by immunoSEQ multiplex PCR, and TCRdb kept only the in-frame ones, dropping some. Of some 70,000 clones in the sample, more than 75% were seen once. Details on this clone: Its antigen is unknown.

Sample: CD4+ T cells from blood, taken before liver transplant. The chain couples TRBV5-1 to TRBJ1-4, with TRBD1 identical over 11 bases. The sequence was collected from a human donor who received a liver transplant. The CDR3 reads CASSLLGTGGEKLFF. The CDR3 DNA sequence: TGCGCCAGCAGCCTCCTCGGGACAGGGGGTGAAAAACTGTTTTTT. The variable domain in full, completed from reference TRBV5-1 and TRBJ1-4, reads KAGVTQTPRYLIKTRGQQVTLSCSPISGHRSVSWYQQTPGQGLQFLFEYFSETQRNKGNFPGRFSGRQFSNSRSEMNVSTLELGDSALYLCASSLLGTGGEKLFFGSGTQLSVL.